This entry concerns a single T cell receptor beta chain. The antigen remains unidentified. This sample is part of a study of T cells in localized non-small cell lung cancer. Regarding the study as a whole: Across samples, adjacent lung featured a median roughly 60 of the top 100 tumor clones.

Only in-frame clones appear in the TCRdb table, and some are missing; sequencing was by immunoSEQ multiplex PCR. The sample comprises around 64,000 clones, around 81% of which are singletons, and under 5% rests with the top ten. Material: PBMCs, obtained before any cancer treatment. The TCR was taken from a man aged 40 to 75 with stage II lung adenocarcinoma.

The CDR3 reads CAKDPSPGQGWISNQPQHF. CDR3 nucleotide sequence: TGTGCCAAGGACCCGTCCCCGGGACAGGGGTGGATTAGCAATCAGCCCCAGCATTTT. The V gene is TRBV7-7, the J gene TRBJ1-5; 10 positions match TRBD1. CDR1 SSHAT and CDR2 FNYEAQ come from the germline V gene (reference sequence). The CDR3 consists of 19 residues. Losses at the gene ends were 10 bases for V and 0 bases for J; bases not matched to a gene: 18.